The clone carrying this T cell receptor beta chain has a single count. The target antigen is unknown. Only in-frame clones appear in the TCRdb table, and some are missing; sequencing was by immunoSEQ multiplex PCR. Of about 2.2 million clones in the sample, 90% to 95% are singletons; the top ten hold 1.7%. The CDR3 spans 15 residues. Trimming cost V 0 bases and J 4 bases, with 10 bases left between them. Looked up from germline, CDR1 is MGHRA and CDR2 is YSYEKL. Cells designated naive CD8 were CD45RO-negative and were positively selected for CCR7, with terminally differentiated effector memory CD45RA+ cells excluded. The study enrolled healthy HIV-negative adults without recent acute infections or vaccinations as donors. The sample is drawn from a study of shared clonotypes between healthy human individuals. Study-wide results and limits: The researchers took only blood, and tissue repertoires probably look different.

The sample was naive CD8+ T cells from PBMCs. The chain combines TRBV4-1 with TRBJ2-1; D gene uncertain. The sequence derives from a young man in good health. Some clones in this sample may be carry-over from other donors' samples. CDR3 protein: CASSQDIGEYNEQFF. The DNA for the CDR3 is TGCGCCAGCAGCCAAGATATTGGGGAATACAATGAGCAGTTCTTC.